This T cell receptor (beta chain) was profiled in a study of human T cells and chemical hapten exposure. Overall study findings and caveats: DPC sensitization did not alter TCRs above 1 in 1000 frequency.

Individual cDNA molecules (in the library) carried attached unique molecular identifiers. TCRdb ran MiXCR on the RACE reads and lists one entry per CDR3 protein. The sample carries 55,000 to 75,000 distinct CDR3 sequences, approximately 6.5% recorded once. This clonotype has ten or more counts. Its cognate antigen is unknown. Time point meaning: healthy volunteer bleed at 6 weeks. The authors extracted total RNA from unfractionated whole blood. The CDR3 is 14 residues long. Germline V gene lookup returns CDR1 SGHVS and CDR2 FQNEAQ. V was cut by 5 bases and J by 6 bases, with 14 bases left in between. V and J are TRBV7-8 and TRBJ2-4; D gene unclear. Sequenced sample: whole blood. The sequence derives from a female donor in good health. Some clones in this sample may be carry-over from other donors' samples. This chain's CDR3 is CASSPRFSVNIQYF. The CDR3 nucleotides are TGTGCCAGCAGCCCCCGCTTCAGTGTAAACATTCAGTACTTC.